This TCR beta chain was captured in a study of T cells in Graves' hyperthyroidism and ophthalmopathy. Study-wide results and limits: For ophthalmopathy, model prediction preceded onset by a median about 6 months.

V was cut by 4 bases and J by 7 bases, with 16 bases left in between. Per germline, CDR1 MDHEN and CDR2 SYDVKM. CDR3 length: 14 amino acids. Clinical symptoms, serum thyroxine, TRAb, thyroid ultrasound and orbital computed tomography established diagnosis. PBMCs were obtained from roughly 10 ml fresh peripheral blood. Researchers amplified the TCR beta CDR3 regions from RNA transcripts. An initial round of RT-PCR targeting the TCR CDR3 relied on the HTBI primer set. MiXCR, run by TCRdb on the multiplex PCR reads, gives a single entry per CDR3 protein. Altogether around 610,000 distinct CDR3 sequences are present, roughly 14% being singletons, with the ten largest covering roughly 4.3%. This clonotype occurred many times. Its antigen is not known.

The sequence was collected from a woman between 40 and 50 years old with Graves' ophthalmopathy. The V gene is TRBV28, the J gene TRBJ1-1; perhaps TRBD1 as D (6 bases). Sequenced input: blood. The CDR3 DNA reads as TGTGCCAGCAGTTCTCAGGGGTTGGTTGGTGAAGCTTTCTTT. This sequence encodes CASSSQGLVGEAFF.